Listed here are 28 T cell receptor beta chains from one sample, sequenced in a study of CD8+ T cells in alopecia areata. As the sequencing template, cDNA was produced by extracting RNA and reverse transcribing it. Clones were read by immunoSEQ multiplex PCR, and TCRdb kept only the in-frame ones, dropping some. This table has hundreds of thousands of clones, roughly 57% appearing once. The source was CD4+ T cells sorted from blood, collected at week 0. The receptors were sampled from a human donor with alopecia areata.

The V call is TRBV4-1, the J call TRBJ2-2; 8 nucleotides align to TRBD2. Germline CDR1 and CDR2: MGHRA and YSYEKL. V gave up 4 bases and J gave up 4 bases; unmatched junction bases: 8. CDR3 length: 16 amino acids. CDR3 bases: TGCGCCAGCAGCCGGGCCCAGCGGGGGACCACCGGGGAGCTGTTTTTT. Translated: CASSRAQRGTTGELFF.

DNA of the CDR3: TGCAGTGCTCACCCAAATGAGCAGTTCTTC. Its protein is CSAHPNEQFF. V is TRBV20-1 and J is TRBJ2-1; the D is unclear. V lost 5 bases to trimming and J lost 7 bases, with 6 bases between them. The germline V gene has CDR1 DFQATT and CDR2 SNEGSKA (reference sequence). There are 10 residues in the CDR3.

This CDR3 is CASSLFDARDLYGYTF. The CDR3 region has the DNA TGTGCCAGCAGCTTGTTTGACGCTCGGGACCTCTATGGCTACACCTTC. The V and J genes are TRBV5-4 and TRBJ1-2; a weak D match, TRBD1 (5 bases). The V end was cut by 1 base, the J end by 4 bases, with 17 bases between. This CDR3 is 16 amino acids long. Germline CDR1 reads SGHNT; CDR2 reads YYREEE (reference sequence).

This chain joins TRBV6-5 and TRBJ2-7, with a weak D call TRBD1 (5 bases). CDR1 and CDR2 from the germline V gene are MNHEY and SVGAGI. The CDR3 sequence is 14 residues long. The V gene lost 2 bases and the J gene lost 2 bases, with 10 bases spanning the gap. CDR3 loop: CASSYRAGPYEQYF. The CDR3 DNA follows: TGTGCCAGCAGTTACAGGGCAGGGCCCTACGAGCAGTACTTC.

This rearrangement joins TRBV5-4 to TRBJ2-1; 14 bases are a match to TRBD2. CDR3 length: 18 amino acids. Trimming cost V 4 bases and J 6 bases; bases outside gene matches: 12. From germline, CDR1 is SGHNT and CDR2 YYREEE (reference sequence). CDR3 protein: CASSQGLAGGTRGNEQFF. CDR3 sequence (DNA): TGTGCCAGCAGCCAAGGACTAGCGGGGGGTACTAGGGGCAATGAGCAGTTCTTC. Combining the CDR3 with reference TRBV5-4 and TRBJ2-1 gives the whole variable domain ETGVTQSPTHLIKTRGQQVTLRCSSQSGHNTVSWYQQALGQGPQFIFQYYREEENGRGNFPPRFSGLQFPNYSSELNVNALELDDSALYLCASSQGLAGGTRGNEQFFGPGTRLTVL.

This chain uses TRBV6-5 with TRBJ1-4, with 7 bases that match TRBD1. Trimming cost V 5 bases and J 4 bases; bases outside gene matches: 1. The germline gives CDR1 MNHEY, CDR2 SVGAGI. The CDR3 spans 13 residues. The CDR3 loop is CASSTGDNEKLFF. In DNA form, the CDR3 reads TGTGCCAGCAGTACAGGGGATAATGAAAAACTGTTTTTT.

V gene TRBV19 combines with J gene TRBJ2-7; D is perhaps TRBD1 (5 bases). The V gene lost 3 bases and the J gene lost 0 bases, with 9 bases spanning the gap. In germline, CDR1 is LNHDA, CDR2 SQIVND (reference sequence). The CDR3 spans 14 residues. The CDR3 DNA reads TGTGCCAGTAGTATTGGGGCAGACTCCTACGAGCAGTACTTC. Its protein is CASSIGADSYEQYF.

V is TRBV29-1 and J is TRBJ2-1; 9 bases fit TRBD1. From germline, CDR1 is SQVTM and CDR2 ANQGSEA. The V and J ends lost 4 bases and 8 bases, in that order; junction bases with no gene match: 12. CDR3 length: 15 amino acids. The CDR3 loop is CSVGGFGTGLYEQFF. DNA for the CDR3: TGCAGCGTTGGGGGTTTCGGGACAGGGCTCTATGAGCAGTTCTTC.

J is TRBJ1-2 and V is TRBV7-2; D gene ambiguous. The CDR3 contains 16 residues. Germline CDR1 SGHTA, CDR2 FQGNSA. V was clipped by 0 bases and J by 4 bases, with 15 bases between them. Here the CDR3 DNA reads TGTGCCAGCAGCTTAGCAGGTGGAAACTCGGCCTATGGCTACACCTTC. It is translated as CASSLAGGNSAYGYTF.

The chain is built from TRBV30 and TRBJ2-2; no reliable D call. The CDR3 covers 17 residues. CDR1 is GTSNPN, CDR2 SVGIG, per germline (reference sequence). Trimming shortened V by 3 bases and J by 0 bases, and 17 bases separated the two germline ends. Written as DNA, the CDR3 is TGTGCCTGGAGCCCGGTAGAAACAGCATCGAACACCGGGGAGCTGTTTTTT. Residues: CAWSPVETASNTGELFF.

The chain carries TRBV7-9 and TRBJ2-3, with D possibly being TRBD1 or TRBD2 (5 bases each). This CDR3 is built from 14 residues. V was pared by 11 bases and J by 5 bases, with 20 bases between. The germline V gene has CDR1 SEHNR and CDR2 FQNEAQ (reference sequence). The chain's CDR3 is CACRRQGVGDTQYF. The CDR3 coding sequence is TGTGCCTGCCGACGTCAGGGAGTGGGAGATACGCAGTATTTT.

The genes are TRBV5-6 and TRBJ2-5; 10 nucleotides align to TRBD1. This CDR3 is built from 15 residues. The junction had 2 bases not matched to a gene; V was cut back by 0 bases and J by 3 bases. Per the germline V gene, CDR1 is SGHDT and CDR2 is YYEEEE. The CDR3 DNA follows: TGTGCCAGCAGCTTGGGGGACAGGGGAAAAGAGACCCAGTACTTC. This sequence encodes CASSLGDRGKETQYF.

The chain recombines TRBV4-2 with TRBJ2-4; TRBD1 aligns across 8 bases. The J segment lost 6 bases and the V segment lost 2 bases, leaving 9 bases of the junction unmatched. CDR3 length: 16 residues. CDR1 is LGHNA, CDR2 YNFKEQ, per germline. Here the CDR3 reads CASSQRGQGRPNIQYF. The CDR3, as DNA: TGTGCCAGCAGCCAACGAGGACAGGGACGACCAAACATTCAGTACTTC.

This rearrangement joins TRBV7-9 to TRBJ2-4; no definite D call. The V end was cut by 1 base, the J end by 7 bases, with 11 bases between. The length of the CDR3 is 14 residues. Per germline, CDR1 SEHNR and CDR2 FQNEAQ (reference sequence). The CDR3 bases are TGTGCCAGCAGCTTAGTGGGCAGCCCCAACATTCAGTACTTC. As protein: CASSLVGSPNIQYF.

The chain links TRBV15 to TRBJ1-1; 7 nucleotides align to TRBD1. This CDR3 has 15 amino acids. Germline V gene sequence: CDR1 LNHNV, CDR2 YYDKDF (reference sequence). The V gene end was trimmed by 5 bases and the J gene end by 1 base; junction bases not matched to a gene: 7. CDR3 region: CATSSRTGRNTEAFF. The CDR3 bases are TGTGCCACCAGCTCGCGGACAGGCCGGAACACTGAAGCTTTCTTT.

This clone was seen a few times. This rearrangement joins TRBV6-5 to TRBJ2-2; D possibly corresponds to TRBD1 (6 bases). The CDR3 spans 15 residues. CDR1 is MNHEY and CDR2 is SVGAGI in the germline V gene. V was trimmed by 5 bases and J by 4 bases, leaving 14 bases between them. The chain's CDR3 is CASSALQQGTGELFF. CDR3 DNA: TGTGCCAGCAGTGCCCTCCAACAGGGCACCGGGGAGCTGTTTTTT.

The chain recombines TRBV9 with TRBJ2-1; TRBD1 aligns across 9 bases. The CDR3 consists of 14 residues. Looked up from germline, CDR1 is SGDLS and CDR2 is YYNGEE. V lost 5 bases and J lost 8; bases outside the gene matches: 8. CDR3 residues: CASSRGQGRDEQFF. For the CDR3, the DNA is TGTGCCAGCAGTCGAGGACAGGGGAGGGATGAGCAGTTCTTC.

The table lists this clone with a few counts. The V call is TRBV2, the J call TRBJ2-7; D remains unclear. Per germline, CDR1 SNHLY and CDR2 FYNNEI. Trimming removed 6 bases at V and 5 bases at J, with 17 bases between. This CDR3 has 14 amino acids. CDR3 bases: TGTGCCAGCAGGTACGACGGGCCATCCCACGAGCAGTACTTC. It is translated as CASRYDGPSHEQYF. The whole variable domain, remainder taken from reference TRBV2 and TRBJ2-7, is EPEVTQTPSHQVTQMGQEVILRCVPISNHLYFYWYRQILGQKVEFLVSFYNNEISEKSEIFDDQFSVERPDGSNFTLKIRSTKLEDSAMYFCASRYDGPSHEQYFGPGTRLTVT.

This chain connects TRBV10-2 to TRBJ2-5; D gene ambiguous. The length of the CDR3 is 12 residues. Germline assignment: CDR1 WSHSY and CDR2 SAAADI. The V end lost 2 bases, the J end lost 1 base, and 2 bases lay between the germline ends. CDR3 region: CASSEVQETQYF. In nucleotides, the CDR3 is TGCGCCAGCAGTGAGGTCCAAGAGACCCAGTACTTC.

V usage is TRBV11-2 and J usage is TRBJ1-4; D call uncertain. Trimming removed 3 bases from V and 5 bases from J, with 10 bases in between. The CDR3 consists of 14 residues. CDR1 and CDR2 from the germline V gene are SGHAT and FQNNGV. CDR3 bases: TGTGCCAGCAGCTTCCGACGGGGAAATGAAAAACTGTTTTTT. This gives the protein CASSFRRGNEKLFF.

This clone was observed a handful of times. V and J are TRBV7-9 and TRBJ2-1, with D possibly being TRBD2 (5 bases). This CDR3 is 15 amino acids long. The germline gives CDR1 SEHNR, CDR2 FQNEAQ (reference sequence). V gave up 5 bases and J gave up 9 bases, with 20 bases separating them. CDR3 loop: CASSRPVAGEGEQFF. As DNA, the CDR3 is TGTGCCAGCAGCCGACCGGTGGCGGGTGAGGGTGAGCAGTTCTTC.

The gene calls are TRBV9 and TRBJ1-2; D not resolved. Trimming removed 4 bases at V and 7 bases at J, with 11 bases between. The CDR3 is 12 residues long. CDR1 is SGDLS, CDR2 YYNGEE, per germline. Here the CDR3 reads CASSHLGFGYTF. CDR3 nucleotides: TGTGCCAGCAGCCACTTAGGGTTTGGCTACACCTTC.

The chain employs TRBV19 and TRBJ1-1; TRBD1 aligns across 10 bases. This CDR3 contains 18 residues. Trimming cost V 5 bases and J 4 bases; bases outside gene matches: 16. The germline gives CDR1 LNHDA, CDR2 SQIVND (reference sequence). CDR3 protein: CASSARDRGLALGTEAFF. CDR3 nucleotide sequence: TGTGCCAGTAGTGCCCGGGACAGGGGCTTAGCCCTGGGCACTGAAGCTTTCTTT.

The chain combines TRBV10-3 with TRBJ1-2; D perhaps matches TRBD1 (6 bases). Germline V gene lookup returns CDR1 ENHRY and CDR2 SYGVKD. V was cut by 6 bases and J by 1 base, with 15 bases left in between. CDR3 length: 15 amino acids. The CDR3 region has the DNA TGTGCCATCAGCGATGGGACACTAAGTAACTATGGCTACACCTTC. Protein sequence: CAISDGTLSNYGYTF.

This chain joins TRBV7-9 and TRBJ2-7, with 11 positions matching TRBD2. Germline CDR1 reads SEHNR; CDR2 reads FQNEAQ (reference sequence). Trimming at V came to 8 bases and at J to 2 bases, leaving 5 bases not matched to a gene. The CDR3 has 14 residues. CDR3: CASAVAGGPYEQYF. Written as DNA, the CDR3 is TGTGCCAGCGCGGTAGCGGGAGGGCCCTACGAGCAGTACTTC.

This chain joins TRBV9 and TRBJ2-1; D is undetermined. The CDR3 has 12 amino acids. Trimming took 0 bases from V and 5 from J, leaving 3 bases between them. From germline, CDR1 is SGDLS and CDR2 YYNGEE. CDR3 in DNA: TGTGCCAGCAGCGTAGACCACAATGAGCAGTTCTTC. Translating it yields CASSVDHNEQFF.

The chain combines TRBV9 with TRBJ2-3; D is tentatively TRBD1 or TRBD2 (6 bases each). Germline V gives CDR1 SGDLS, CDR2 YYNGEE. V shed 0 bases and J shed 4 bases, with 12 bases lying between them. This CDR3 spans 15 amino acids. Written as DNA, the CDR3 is TGTGCCAGCAGCGTAGGGGGGGCCCCCGCAGATACGCAGTATTTT. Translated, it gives CASSVGGAPADTQYF.

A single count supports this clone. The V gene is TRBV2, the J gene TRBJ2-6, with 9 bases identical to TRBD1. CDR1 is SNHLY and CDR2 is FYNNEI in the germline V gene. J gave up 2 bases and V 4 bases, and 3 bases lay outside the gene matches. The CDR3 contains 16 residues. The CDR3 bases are TGTGCCAGCAGTGGACAGGGGGAAGCTGGGGCCAACGTCCTGACTTTC. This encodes CASSGQGEAGANVLTF.